A single sample gave rise to the 9 T cell receptor beta chains below, sequenced in a study of blood T cell repertoires in COVID-19. Generated by immunoSEQ multiplex PCR, the TCRdb table keeps only in-frame clones and is missing some. In the table there are around 170,000 clones, 81% of which are singletons. Sample: peripheral blood. These receptors all come from a woman older than 75 with COVID-19, enrolled during active disease.

This clone occurred once. V and J are TRBV2 and TRBJ1-2, with TRBD1 matching over 9 bases. The CDR3 length is 13 residues. V lost 4 bases to trimming and J lost 8 bases; unmatched junction nucleotides: 5. CDR1 and CDR2 from the germline V gene are SNHLY and FYNNEI. The CDR3 sequence: CASSGQGVGGYTF. Here the CDR3 DNA reads TGTGCCAGCAGTGGACAGGGGGTAGGCGGCTACACCTTC.

This clone has more than one count but fewer than ten. The rearrangement links TRBV7-3 to TRBJ2-2, with TRBD2 matching over 11 bases. The V gene end was trimmed by 5 bases and the J gene end by 3 bases; junction bases not matched to a gene: 2. Germline V gene lookup returns CDR1 SGHTA and CDR2 FQGTGA. This CDR3 region has 15 residues. The DNA for the CDR3 is TGTGCCAGCAGCCGACTAGCGGGGTACACCGGGGAGCTGTTTTTT. As protein: CASSRLAGYTGELFF.

The chain couples TRBV5-1 to TRBJ1-2; TRBD1 matches at 8 bases. V dropped 3 bases and J dropped 4; count of bases not matched to a gene: 5. The V gene's germline CDR1 is SGHRS and CDR2 YFSETQ. CDR3 length equals 14 residues. The chain's CDR3 is CASSSGQGGYGYTF. CDR3 DNA: TGCGCCAGCAGCTCTGGACAGGGAGGCTATGGCTACACCTTC.

This chain uses TRBV24-1 with TRBJ2-3; 8 bases map to TRBD1. V trimming: 4 bases; J trimming: 5 bases; junction bases outside the gene matches: 10. This CDR3 region has 16 residues. CDR1 is KGHDR and CDR2 is SFDVKD in the germline V gene. CDR3 bases: TGTGCCACCAGTGACCGGACAGGGCCCGATTTAGATACGCAGTATTTT. Protein sequence: CATSDRTGPDLDTQYF.

The chain has TRBV6-5 and TRBJ1-6; TRBD1 agrees at 10 bases. This CDR3 contains 12 residues. J was trimmed by 12 bases and V by 6 bases; bases with no gene match: 2. In germline, CDR1 is MNHEY, CDR2 SVGAGI. The CDR3 region has the DNA TGTGCCAGCAGAGGACAGGGGGAACCCCTCCACTTT. Its translation is CASRGQGEPLHF.

This chain connects TRBV28 to TRBJ2-2, with a possible D match to TRBD2 (6 bases). The V end lost 2 bases, the J end lost 5 bases, and 21 bases lay between the germline ends. Per the germline V gene, CDR1 is MDHEN and CDR2 is SYDVKM. CDR3 length equals 18 residues. The CDR3 region has the DNA TGTGCCAGCAGTTTACGAGGGCAGGGAGGTTTTTTGACCGGGGAGCTGTTTTTT. It is translated as CASSLRGQGGFLTGELFF.

V and J are TRBV7-2 and TRBJ2-5, with D unclear. V lost 2 bases to trimming and J lost 9 bases, with 13 bases between them. Looked up from germline, CDR1 is SGHTA and CDR2 is FQGNSA. CDR3 length equals 13 residues. The CDR3 nucleotides are TGTGCCAGCAGCTTAATAGAAACCCAACCCCAGTACTTC. Encoded protein: CASSLIETQPQYF. The complete variable domain, with remaining parts taken from reference TRBV7-2 and TRBJ2-5, reads GAGVSQSPSNKVTEKGKDVELRCDPISGHTALYWYRQSLGQGLEFLIYFQGNSAPDKSGLPSDRFSAERTGGSVSTLTIQRTQQEDSAVYLCASSLIETQPQYFGPGTRLLVL.

The chain carries TRBV2 and TRBJ1-1, with D uncertain. The CDR3 spans 11 residues. V was shortened by 4 bases and J by 5 bases, with 5 bases between the two germline ends. CDR1 SNHLY and CDR2 FYNNEI come from the germline V gene. CDR3 nucleotide sequence: TGTGCCAGCAGTGGGGAGACTGAAGCTTTCTTT. It translates to CASSGETEAFF.

The CDR3 region is CAISESIVGSGNTIYF. The CDR3 nucleotides read TGTGCCATCAGTGAGTCGATAGTCGGGTCTGGAAACACCATATATTTT. The chain couples TRBV10-3 to TRBJ1-3; D is uncertain. The CDR3 totals 16 residues. Germline V gene lookup returns CDR1 ENHRY and CDR2 SYGVKD. Trimming took 0 bases from V and 1 from J, leaving 10 bases between them.